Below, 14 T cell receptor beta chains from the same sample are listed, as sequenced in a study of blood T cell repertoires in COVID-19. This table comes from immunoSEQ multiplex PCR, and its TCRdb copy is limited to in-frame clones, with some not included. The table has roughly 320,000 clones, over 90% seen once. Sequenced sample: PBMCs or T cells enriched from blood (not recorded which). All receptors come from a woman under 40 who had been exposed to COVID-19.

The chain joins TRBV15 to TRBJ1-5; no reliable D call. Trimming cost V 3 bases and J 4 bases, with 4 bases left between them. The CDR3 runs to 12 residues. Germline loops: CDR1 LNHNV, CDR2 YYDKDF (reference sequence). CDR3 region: CATSRENQPQHF. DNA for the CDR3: TGTGCCACCAGCAGGGAGAATCAGCCCCAGCATTTT. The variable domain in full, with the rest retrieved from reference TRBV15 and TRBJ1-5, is DAMVIQNPRYQVTQFGKPVTLSCSQTLNHNVMYWYQQKSSQAPKLLFHYYDKDFNNEADTPDNFQSRRPNTSFCFLDIRSPGLGDTAMYLCATSRENQPQHFGDGTRLSIL.

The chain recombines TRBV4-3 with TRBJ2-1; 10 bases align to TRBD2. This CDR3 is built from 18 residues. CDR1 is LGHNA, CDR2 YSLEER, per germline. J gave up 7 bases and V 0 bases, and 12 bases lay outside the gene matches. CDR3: CASSQDGVAGGKDNEQFF. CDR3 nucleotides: TGCGCCAGCAGCCAAGATGGGGTAGCGGGGGGCAAAGATAATGAGCAGTTCTTC.

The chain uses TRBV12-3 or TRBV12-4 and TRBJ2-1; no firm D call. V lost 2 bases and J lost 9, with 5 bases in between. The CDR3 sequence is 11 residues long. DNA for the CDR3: TGTGCCAGCAGTTTATCGAGTGAGCAGTTCTTC. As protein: CASSLSSEQFF.

The CDR3 DNA reads TGCAGTGCGTTCGGGGGCACTGAAGCTTTCTTT. Translating it yields CSAFGGTEAFF. The chain carries TRBV20-1 and TRBJ1-1, with D perhaps matching TRBD1 (5 bases). This CDR3 has 11 amino acids. V dropped 6 bases and J dropped 4 bases, with 9 bases sitting between them. The germline V gene has CDR1 DFQATT and CDR2 SNEGSKA (reference sequence).

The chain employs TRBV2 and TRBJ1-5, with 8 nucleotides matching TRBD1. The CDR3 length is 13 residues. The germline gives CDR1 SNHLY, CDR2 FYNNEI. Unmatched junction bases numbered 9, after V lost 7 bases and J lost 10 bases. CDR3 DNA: TGTGCCAGCAATTTTCAGGGGGCGGTTCCCCAGCATTTT. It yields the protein CASNFQGAVPQHF.

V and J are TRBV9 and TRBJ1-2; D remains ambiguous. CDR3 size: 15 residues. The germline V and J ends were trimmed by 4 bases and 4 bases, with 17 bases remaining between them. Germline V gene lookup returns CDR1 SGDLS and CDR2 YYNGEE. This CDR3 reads CASSPASQTGYGYTF. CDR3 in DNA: TGTGCCAGCAGCCCCGCTAGTCAGACGGGCTATGGCTACACCTTC.

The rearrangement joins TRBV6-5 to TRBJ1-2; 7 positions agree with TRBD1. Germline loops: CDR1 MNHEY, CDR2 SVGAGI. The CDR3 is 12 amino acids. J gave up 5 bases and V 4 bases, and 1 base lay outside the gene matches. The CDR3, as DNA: TGTGCCAGCAGTTTGACAGGGTATGGCTACACCTTC. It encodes CASSLTGYGYTF.

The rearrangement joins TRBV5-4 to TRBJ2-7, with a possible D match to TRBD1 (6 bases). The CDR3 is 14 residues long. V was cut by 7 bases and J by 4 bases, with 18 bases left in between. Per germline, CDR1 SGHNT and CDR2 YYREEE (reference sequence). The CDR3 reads CASAPEQGPYEQYF. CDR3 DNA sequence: TGTGCCAGCGCACCGGAACAGGGCCCTTACGAGCAGTACTTC. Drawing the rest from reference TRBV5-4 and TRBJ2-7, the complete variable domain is ETGVTQSPTHLIKTRGQQVTLRCSSQSGHNTVSWYQQALGQGPQFIFQYYREEENGRGNFPPRFSGLQFPNYSSELNVNALELDDSALYLCASAPEQGPYEQYFGPGTRLTVT.

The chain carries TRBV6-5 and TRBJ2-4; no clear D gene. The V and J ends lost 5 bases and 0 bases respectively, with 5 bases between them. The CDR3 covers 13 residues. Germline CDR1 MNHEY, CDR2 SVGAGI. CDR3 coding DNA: TGTGCCAGCAGTCTACTAGCCAAAAACATTCAGTACTTC. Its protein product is CASSLLAKNIQYF.

CDR3 sequence reads: CASSPTGETETQYF. The DNA of the CDR3 is TGTGCCAGCTCACCGACAGGGGAAACGGAGACCCAGTACTTC. The chain couples TRBV18 to TRBJ2-5, with TRBD1 matching over 8 bases. The germline V gene has CDR1 KGHSH and CDR2 LQKENI. J was trimmed by 5 bases and V by 3 bases; bases with no gene match: 5. The CDR3 runs 14 residues.

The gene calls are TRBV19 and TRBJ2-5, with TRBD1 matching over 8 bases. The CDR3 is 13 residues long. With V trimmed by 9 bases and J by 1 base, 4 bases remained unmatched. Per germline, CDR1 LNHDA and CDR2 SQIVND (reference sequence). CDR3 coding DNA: TGTGCCAGCAAGGACAGGGTCCAAGAGACCCAGTACTTC. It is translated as CASKDRVQETQYF.

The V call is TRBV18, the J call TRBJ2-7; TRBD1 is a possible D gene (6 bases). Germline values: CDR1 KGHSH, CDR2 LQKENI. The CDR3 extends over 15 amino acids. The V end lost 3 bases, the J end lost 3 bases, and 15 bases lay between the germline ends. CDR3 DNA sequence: TGTGCCAGCTCACCCAACTCAGGGGCGGACTACGAGCAGTACTTC. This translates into CASSPNSGADYEQYF.

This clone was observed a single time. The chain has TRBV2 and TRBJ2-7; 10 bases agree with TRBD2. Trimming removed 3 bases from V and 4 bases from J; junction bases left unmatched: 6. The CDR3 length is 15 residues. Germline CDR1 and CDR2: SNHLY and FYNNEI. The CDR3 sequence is CASSEIGLAEYEQYF. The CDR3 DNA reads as TGTGCCAGCAGTGAGATTGGACTAGCGGAGTACGAGCAGTACTTC.

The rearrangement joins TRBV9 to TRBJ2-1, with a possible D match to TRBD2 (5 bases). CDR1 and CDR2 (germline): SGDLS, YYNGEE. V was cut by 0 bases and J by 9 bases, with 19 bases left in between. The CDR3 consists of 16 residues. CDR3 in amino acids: CASSVAGAVPGGEQFF. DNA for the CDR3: TGTGCCAGCAGCGTAGCAGGAGCGGTCCCCGGAGGTGAGCAGTTCTTC.